The 10 T cell receptor beta chains presented below share a single source sample, sequenced in a study of shared clonotypes between healthy human individuals (TCRdb year 2020). Receptors were amplified or captured by the immunoSEQ multiplex PCR assay. In its TCRdb copy, this immuneACCESS table keeps in-frame sequences only and misses some clones. Where compared with another copy, unresolved V genes explain less than half of these, and the others have no known cause. In this sample the table shows about 2.5 million clones, roughly 90% of which occur a single time. The ten largest clones add up to around 0.35% of the sample. Sample: naive CD4+ T cells from PBMCs. According to the study, the label for this sample's cell subset or site signals: CD45RA+ positively selected. These receptors all come from a young man in good health. Some clones in this sample may be carry-over from other donors' samples.

CDR3 region: CASSYDPGVFSEQYF. The CDR3 coding sequence is TGTGCCAGCAGTTACGATCCGGGAGTCTTCAGTGAGCAGTACTTC. The genes are TRBV6-5 and TRBJ2-5, with D possibly TRBD2 on 6 matching bases. The V end was cut by 2 bases, the J end by 11 bases, with 21 bases between. Germline CDR1 and CDR2: MNHEY and SVGAGI. CDR3 length equals 15 residues.

The chain has TRBV7-9 and TRBJ2-5, with D maybe TRBD1 (5 bases). The germline V gene encodes CDR1 SEHNR and CDR2 FQNEAQ (reference sequence). V was trimmed by 1 base and J by 5 bases, leaving 14 bases between them. CDR3 length: 15 residues. CDR3 sequence: CASSLGNGASETQYF. The CDR3 nucleotides are TGTGCCAGCAGCTTAGGCAATGGGGCGTCGGAGACCCAGTACTTC.

The chain employs TRBV29-1 and TRBJ2-7; no definite D call. The V and J ends lost 0 bases and 2 bases respectively, with 8 bases between them. Germline CDR1 reads SQVTM; CDR2 reads ANQGSEA. The CDR3 has 13 amino acids. The chain's CDR3 is CSVEEVSTYEQYF. CDR3 DNA sequence: TGCAGCGTTGAAGAGGTCAGCACCTACGAGCAGTACTTC.

CDR3: CASSSQSTGANVLTF. Here the CDR3 DNA reads TGTGCCAGCAGCTCTCAGTCTACTGGGGCCAACGTCCTGACTTTC. This chain uses TRBV5-4 with TRBJ2-6; D not resolved. V lost 3 bases and J lost 2, with 9 bases in between. CDR1 is SGHNT, CDR2 YYREEE, per germline (reference sequence). CDR3 length equals 15 residues.

V and J are TRBV2 and TRBJ1-2, with D maybe TRBD1 (6 bases). The CDR3 runs 15 residues. From germline, CDR1 is SNHLY and CDR2 FYNNEI. V was trimmed by 5 bases and J by 1 base, leaving 14 bases between them. The CDR3 nucleotides read TGTGCCAGCAGTCCACAGGGATCACTTAACTATGGCTACACCTTC. It translates to CASSPQGSLNYGYTF.

The chain employs TRBV5-1 and TRBJ2-1, with unresolved D. This CDR3 comprises 14 residues. Between the trimmed V and J ends, which lost 0 bases and 7 bases, there was a span of 11 bases. Per the germline V gene, CDR1 is SGHRS and CDR2 is YFSETQ. The CDR3 is CASSLVPSANEQFF. CDR3 coding DNA: TGCGCCAGCAGCTTGGTGCCGAGCGCAAATGAGCAGTTCTTC.

The chain links TRBV5-4 to TRBJ2-2; D is undetermined. This CDR3 contains 14 residues. V dropped 1 base and J dropped 6 bases, with 10 bases sitting between them. CDR1 and CDR2 (germline): SGHNT, YYREEE (reference sequence). The CDR3 loop is CASSLFVEPGELFF. The CDR3 DNA follows: TGTGCCAGCAGCTTGTTTGTTGAGCCCGGGGAGCTGTTTTTT.

V and J are TRBV5-1 and TRBJ2-5; TRBD2 agrees at 7 bases. Germline-derived CDR1 and CDR2 are SGHRS and YFSETQ. CDR3 length: 16 amino acids. V was pared by 0 bases and J by 1 base, with 6 bases of the junction left unmatched. CDR3 sequence (DNA): TGCGCCAGCAGCTTGGGCGGGAGCCTCACCCAAGAGACCCAGTACTTC. Its translation is CASSLGGSLTQETQYF. Full variable domain (missing parts from reference TRBV5-1 and TRBJ2-5): KAGVTQTPRYLIKTRGQQVTLSCSPISGHRSVSWYQQTPGQGLQFLFEYFSETQRNKGNFPGRFSGRQFSNSRSEMNVSTLELGDSALYLCASSLGGSLTQETQYFGPGTRLLVL.

The J gene is TRBJ2-3, the V gene TRBV6-1; 7 bases agree with TRBD1. V was clipped by 4 bases and J by 0 bases; unmatched bases: 4. Germline loops: CDR1 MNHNS, CDR2 SASEGT. The CDR3 runs 15 residues. The CDR3 DNA follows: TGTGCCAGCAGTGCTCGACAGGGAAGCACAGATACGCAGTATTTT. This codes for CASSARQGSTDTQYF.

The chain joins TRBV7-9 to TRBJ2-3, with a tentative D call TRBD1 (6 bases). Germline V gene lookup returns CDR1 SEHNR and CDR2 FQNEAQ (reference sequence). V lost 4 bases, J lost 0 bases, and 11 bases lay in between. The CDR3 covers 15 residues. The CDR3 is CASSSPQGSTDTQYF. The CDR3 DNA is TGTGCCAGCAGCTCCCCACAGGGAAGCACAGATACGCAGTATTTT.